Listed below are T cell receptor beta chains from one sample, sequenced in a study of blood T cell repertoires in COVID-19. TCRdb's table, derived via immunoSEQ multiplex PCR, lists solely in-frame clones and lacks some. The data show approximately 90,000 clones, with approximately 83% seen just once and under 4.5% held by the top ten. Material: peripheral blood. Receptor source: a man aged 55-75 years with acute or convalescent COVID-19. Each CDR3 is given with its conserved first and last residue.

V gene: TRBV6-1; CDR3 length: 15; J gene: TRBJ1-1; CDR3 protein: CASSDRTGGYTEAFF
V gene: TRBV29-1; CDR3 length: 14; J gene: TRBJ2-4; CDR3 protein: CSVDEQGAGNIQYF
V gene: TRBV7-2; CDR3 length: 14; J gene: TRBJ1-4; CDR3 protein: CASSPGQNNEKLFF
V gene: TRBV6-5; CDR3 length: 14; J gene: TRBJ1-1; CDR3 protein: CASSYTEIGTEAFF
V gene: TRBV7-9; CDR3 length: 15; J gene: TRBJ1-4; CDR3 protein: CASSPHRGRNEKLFF
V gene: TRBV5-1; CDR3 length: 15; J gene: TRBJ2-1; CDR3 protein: CASSLGTGEVNEQFF
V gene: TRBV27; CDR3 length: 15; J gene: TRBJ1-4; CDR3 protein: CASSTPGTVGAKLFF
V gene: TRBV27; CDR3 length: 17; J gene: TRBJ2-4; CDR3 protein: CASSLRPPLWAKNIQYF
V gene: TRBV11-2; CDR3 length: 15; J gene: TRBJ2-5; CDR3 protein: CASSFGTSGPIVGYF
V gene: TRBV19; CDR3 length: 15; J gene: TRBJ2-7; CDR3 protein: CASSMRLRIAYEQYF
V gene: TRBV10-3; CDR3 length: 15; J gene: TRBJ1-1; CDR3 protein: CAIRKDTGTNTEAFF
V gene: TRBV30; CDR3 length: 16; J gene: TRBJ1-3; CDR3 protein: CAWSVQGVNFGNTIYF
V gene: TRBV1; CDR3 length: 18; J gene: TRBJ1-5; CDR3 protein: CTSSQDGRGVSNNQPQHF
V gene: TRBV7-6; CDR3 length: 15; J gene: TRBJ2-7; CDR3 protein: CASSWGTFGSYEQYF
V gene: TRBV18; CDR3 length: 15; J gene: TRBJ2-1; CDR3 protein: CASSPFGGRRNEQFF
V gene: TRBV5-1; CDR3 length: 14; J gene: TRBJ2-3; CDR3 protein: CASSLGQGSDTQYF
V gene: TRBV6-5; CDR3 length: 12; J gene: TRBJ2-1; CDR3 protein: CASSYSNREQFF
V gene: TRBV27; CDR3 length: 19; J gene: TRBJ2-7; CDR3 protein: CASSPYPPQVALGGYEQYF
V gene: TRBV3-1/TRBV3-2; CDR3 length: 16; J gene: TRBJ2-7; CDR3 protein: CASSQELRTGVREQYF
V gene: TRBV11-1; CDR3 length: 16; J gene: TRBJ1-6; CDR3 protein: CASSGGPGPGNSPLHF
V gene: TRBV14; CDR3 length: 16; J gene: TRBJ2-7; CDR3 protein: CASSQEPGSLLDEQYF
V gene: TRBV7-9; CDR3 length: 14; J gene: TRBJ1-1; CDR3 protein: CASSSWTENTEAFF
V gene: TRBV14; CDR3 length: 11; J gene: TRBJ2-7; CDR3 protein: CASSLLGEQYF
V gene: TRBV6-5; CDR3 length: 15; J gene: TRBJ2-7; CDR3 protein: CASRTGTGGPYEQYF
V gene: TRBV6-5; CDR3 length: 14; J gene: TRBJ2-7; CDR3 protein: CASRRAGGPREQYF
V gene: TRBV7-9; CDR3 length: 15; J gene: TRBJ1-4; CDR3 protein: CASSRDIATNEKLFF
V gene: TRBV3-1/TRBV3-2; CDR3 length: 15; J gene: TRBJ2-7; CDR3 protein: CASSQGTPAHSEQYF
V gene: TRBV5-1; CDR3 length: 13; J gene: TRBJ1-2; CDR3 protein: CASSLQTNYGYTF
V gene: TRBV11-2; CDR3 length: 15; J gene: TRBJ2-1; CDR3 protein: CASSLVAGAPSEQFF
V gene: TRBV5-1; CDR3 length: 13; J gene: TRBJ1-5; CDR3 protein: CASKLGGVQPQHF
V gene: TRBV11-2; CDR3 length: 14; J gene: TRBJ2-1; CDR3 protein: CASSFSGGDSEQFF
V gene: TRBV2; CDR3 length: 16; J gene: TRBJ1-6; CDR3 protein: CASAGGWGTGGSPLHF
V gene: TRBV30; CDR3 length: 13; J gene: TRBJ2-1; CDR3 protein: CAWRTSGINEQFF
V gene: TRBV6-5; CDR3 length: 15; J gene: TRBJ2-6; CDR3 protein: CASRPPRGSANVLTF
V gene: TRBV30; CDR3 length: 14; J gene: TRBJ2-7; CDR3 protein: CAWSSGGQGFEQYF
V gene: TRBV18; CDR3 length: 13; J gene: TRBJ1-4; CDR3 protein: CASSPIPNEKLFF
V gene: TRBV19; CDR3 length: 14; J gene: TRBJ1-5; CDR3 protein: CASRGLYENQPQHF
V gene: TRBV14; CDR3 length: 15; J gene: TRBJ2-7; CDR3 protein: CASSQVWPGDREQYF